These 29 T cell receptor beta chains came from one sample sequenced in a study of blood T cell repertoires in COVID-19. The assay was immunoSEQ multiplex PCR, and TCRdb's table has in-frame clones only and misses some. Seen here are a few hundred thousand clones, roughly 80% observed once, and the top ten hold 8.5% to 12%. The sequencing sample was made of peripheral blood. Source of these receptors: an elderly woman with acute or convalescent COVID-19.

The chain employs TRBV18 and TRBJ2-2; 8 positions agree with TRBD2. The trim removed 2 bases at V and 0 bases at J, leaving 8 bases unmatched. Germline V gene data show CDR1 as KGHSH and CDR2 as LQKENI. This CDR3 contains 18 residues. CDR3 DNA sequence: TGTGCCAGCTCACCATTTGCCACTAGCGGCTCGAACACCGGGGAGCTGTTTTTT. It is translated as CASSPFATSGSNTGELFF.

This clone occurred once. V and J are TRBV24-1 and TRBJ2-1, with TRBD1 matching over 7 bases. There are 13 residues in the CDR3. Germline CDR1 is KGHDR and CDR2 is SFDVKD. The V and J ends lost 2 bases and 7 bases, in that order; junction bases with no gene match: 1. The CDR3 DNA reads as TGTGCCACCAGTGATTGGGACAGAAATGAGCAGTTCTTC. Its protein is CATSDWDRNEQFF.

This clone came up once. The chain couples TRBV12-3 or TRBV12-4 to TRBJ2-2, with unresolved D. The CDR3 is 12 amino acids. V was trimmed by 6 bases and J by 3 bases, leaving 5 bases between them. The CDR3: CASSYYTGELFF. The DNA for the CDR3 is TGTGCCAGCAGCTATTACACCGGGGAGCTGTTTTTT.

This clone has a handful of counts. The V gene is TRBV13, the J gene TRBJ1-1; D unresolved. Germline CDR1 reads PRHDT; CDR2 reads FYEKMQ (reference sequence). Trimming shortened V by 0 bases and J by 1 base, and 6 bases separated the two germline ends. The CDR3 covers 14 residues. Here the CDR3 reads CASSLGRPNTEAFF. The CDR3 DNA reads TGTGCCAGCAGCTTAGGGCGGCCGAACACTGAAGCTTTCTTT.

This chain uses TRBV29-1 with TRBJ1-2; perhaps TRBD1 as D (6 bases). This CDR3 is 15 amino acids long. CDR1 SQVTM and CDR2 ANQGSEA come from the germline V gene. The V gene lost 0 bases and the J gene lost 7 bases, with 18 bases spanning the gap. As DNA, the CDR3 is TGCAGCGTTGAAGATACACAGGGCTCCCGAGGTGGCTACACCTTC. It yields the protein CSVEDTQGSRGGYTF.

This clone showed up just once. The chain links TRBV5-1 to TRBJ1-3; D is unresolved. CDR1 is SGHRS, CDR2 YFSETQ, per germline. Trimming took 0 bases from V and 0 from J, leaving 13 bases between them. CDR3 length equals 17 residues. This CDR3 is CASSLEWAGISGNTIYF. The CDR3, as DNA: TGCGCCAGCAGCTTGGAATGGGCGGGTATCTCTGGAAACACCATATATTTT.

The chain has TRBV7-9 and TRBJ1-1; D uncertain. V was shortened by 0 bases and J by 1 base, with 6 bases between the two germline ends. CDR1 SEHNR and CDR2 FQNEAQ come from the germline V gene (reference sequence). This CDR3 is 14 amino acids long. CDR3 DNA: TGTGCCAGCAGCTTAGCGGCAGGGAACACTGAAGCTTTCTTT. It yields the protein CASSLAAGNTEAFF.

The V call is TRBV18, the J call TRBJ2-1, with TRBD2 matching over 10 bases. V lost 0 bases to trimming and J lost 7 bases; unmatched junction nucleotides: 3. CDR3 size: 15 residues. CDR1 KGHSH and CDR2 LQKENI come from the germline V gene. Here the CDR3 reads CASSPPSSGGNEQFF. The DNA of the CDR3 is TGTGCCAGCTCACCACCTTCTAGCGGGGGAAATGAGCAGTTCTTC.

The chain joins TRBV7-2 to TRBJ1-3; the match to TRBD1 covers 10 bases. CDR1 and CDR2 (germline): SGHTA, FQGNSA. Trimming cost V 5 bases and J 5 bases; bases outside gene matches: 3. The CDR3 length is 14 residues. The CDR3 DNA sequence: TGTGCCAGCAGCCGGGACAGGGGCAGAAACACCATATATTTT. It is translated as CASSRDRGRNTIYF.

The rearrangement uses TRBV30 and TRBJ2-3; 9 bases line up with TRBD2. Germline-derived CDR1 and CDR2 are GTSNPN and SVGIG (reference sequence). The trim removed 4 bases at V and 5 bases at J, leaving 7 bases unmatched. The CDR3 spans 14 residues. CDR3 loop: CAWTGTSKGDTQYF. The CDR3 region has the DNA TGTGCCTGGACCGGGACTAGCAAAGGAGATACGCAGTATTTT.

V gene TRBV19 combines with J gene TRBJ1-3; D gene unclear. CDR3 size: 13 residues. The germline V and J ends were trimmed by 1 base and 3 bases, with 4 bases remaining between them. Per the germline V gene, CDR1 is LNHDA and CDR2 is SQIVND (reference sequence). The CDR3 bases are TGTGCCAGTAGTATAGCCAGTGGAAACACCATATATTTT. Its translation: CASSIASGNTIYF.

The chain uses TRBV5-6 and TRBJ2-2, with TRBD2 matching over 12 bases. The CDR3 has 16 amino acids. CDR1 and CDR2 (germline): SGHDT, YYEEEE. Trimming removed 5 bases from V and 8 bases from J; junction bases left unmatched: 10. CDR3 residues: CASRLRLAGVRGELFF. Here the CDR3 DNA reads TGTGCCAGCAGATTACGACTAGCGGGAGTGAGGGGGGAGCTGTTTTTT.

The rearrangement joins TRBV4-3 to TRBJ1-2; TRBD1 matches at 7 bases. There are 15 residues in the CDR3. Trimming removed 2 bases from V and 6 bases from J; junction bases left unmatched: 9. The germline V gene has CDR1 LGHNA and CDR2 YSLEER. For the CDR3, the DNA is TGCGCCAGCAGCCAATCCCGGAGGGGGCCAGATGGCTACACCTTC. It encodes CASSQSRRGPDGYTF.

This rearrangement joins TRBV5-4 to TRBJ1-1; 9 bases line up with TRBD1. The CDR3 runs to 15 residues. Germline CDR1 and CDR2: SGHNT and YYREEE (reference sequence). Trimming removed 2 bases from V and 4 bases from J; junction bases left unmatched: 6. Here the CDR3 reads CASSLQGAHVTEAFF. CDR3 in DNA: TGTGCCAGCAGCTTACAGGGGGCGCACGTCACTGAAGCTTTCTTT.

This clone was observed a single time. The rearrangement uses TRBV7-2 and TRBJ1-4; perhaps TRBD1 as D (5 bases). V was shortened by 3 bases and J by 11 bases, with 13 bases between the two germline ends. The CDR3 is 13 amino acids. The germline V gene encodes CDR1 SGHTA and CDR2 FQGNSA. The CDR3: CASSLETAQKLFF. The CDR3 DNA sequence: TGTGCCAGCAGCTTGGAGACAGCTCAGAAACTGTTTTTT.

The CDR3, as DNA: TGTGCCTGGAGTGAGGGGGCTAGTAATTCACCCCTCCACTTT. This sequence encodes CAWSEGASNSPLHF. The genes are TRBV30 and TRBJ1-6, with TRBD1 identical over 7 bases. V dropped 1 base and J dropped 6; count of bases not matched to a gene: 3. This CDR3 is built from 14 residues. Germline CDR1 is GTSNPN and CDR2 is SVGIG (reference sequence).

The sample holds one count of this clone. The sample contains more than one DNA sequence encoding this CDR3. J is TRBJ2-3 and V is TRBV7-2; 7 bases match TRBD2. The V and J ends lost 5 bases and 2 bases, in that order; junction bases with no gene match: 10. Per the germline V gene, CDR1 is SGHTA and CDR2 is FQGNSA. The CDR3 is 16 amino acids. The CDR3 loop reads CASSLVGGGLTDTQYF. The CDR3 nucleotides are TGTGCCAGCAGCCTAGTTGGCGGGGGACTCACAGATACGCAGTATTTT.

The chain is built from TRBV9 and TRBJ2-2; 7 bases align to TRBD2. Per the germline V gene, CDR1 is SGDLS and CDR2 is YYNGEE. With 3 bases clipped from V and 1 base from J, the junction kept 3 bases outside the gene matches. The length of the CDR3 is 15 residues. The CDR3 nucleotides read TGTGCCAGCAGCGCCTGGGGGGGGAACACCGGGGAGCTGTTTTTT. Protein: CASSAWGGNTGELFF.

The V and J genes are TRBV29-1 and TRBJ2-3; D uncertain. Germline V gene sequence: CDR1 SQVTM, CDR2 ANQGSEA. The CDR3 spans 11 residues. V gave up 7 bases and J gave up 0 bases, with 5 bases separating them. CDR3 sequence reads: CSAKSTDTQYF. DNA of the CDR3: TGCAGCGCCAAAAGCACAGATACGCAGTATTTT.

The chain combines TRBV18 with TRBJ1-1, with D perhaps TRBD1 (6 bases). The CDR3 consists of 14 residues. Germline values: CDR1 KGHSH, CDR2 LQKENI. V lost 4 bases and J lost 3, with 12 bases in between. CDR3 DNA: TGTGCCAGCTCACTCGAGACAGGTTACACTGAAGCTTTCTTT. Translation gives CASSLETGYTEAFF.

The rearrangement links TRBV6-1 to TRBJ2-3; 13 nucleotides line up with TRBD2. The CDR3 has 16 amino acids. Trimming took 4 bases from V and 5 from J; bases not matched to a gene: 6. The germline V gene has CDR1 MNHNS and CDR2 SASEGT. CDR3 residues: CASSGTSGGALDTQYF. The CDR3 DNA reads as TGTGCCAGCAGTGGAACTAGCGGGGGGGCTTTAGATACGCAGTATTTT.

The V and J genes are TRBV28 and TRBJ2-7; 9 nucleotides match TRBD1. V was clipped by 3 bases and J by 4 bases; unmatched bases: 4. The CDR3 length is 14 residues. Germline CDR1 reads MDHEN; CDR2 reads SYDVKM. CDR3 region: CASSFRTGAYEQYF. For the CDR3, the DNA is TGTGCCAGCAGTTTCCGGACAGGGGCATACGAGCAGTACTTC.

This clone was detected a few times. J is TRBJ2-5 and V is TRBV11-2; 8 bases are a match to TRBD2. V was pared by 7 bases and J by 4 bases, with 11 bases of the junction left unmatched. In germline, CDR1 is SGHAT, CDR2 FQNNGV. This CDR3 is 15 amino acids long. CDR3 region: CASTTNGGGRETQYF. CDR3 coding DNA: TGTGCCAGCACCACGAACGGGGGGGGGCGAGAGACCCAGTACTTC. The full variable domain, in which reference TRBV11-2 and TRBJ2-5 provide the parts outside the CDR3, is EAGVAQSPRYKIIEKRQSVAFWCNPISGHATLYWYQQILGQGPKLLIQFQNNGVVDDSQLPKDRFSAERLKGVDSTLKIQPAKLEDSAVYLCASTTNGGGRETQYFGPGTRLLVL.

The J gene is TRBJ2-5, the V gene TRBV7-2; TRBD2 might be the D (5 bases). Germline CDR1 is SGHTA and CDR2 is FQGNSA. The CDR3 spans 14 residues. V lost 2 bases and J lost 0, with 7 bases in between. The CDR3 loop reads CASSLNGNQETQYF. The CDR3 DNA follows: TGTGCCAGCAGCTTAAACGGGAACCAAGAGACCCAGTACTTC.

The chain couples TRBV11-3 to TRBJ2-2; 9 bases map to TRBD2. The V and J ends lost 4 bases and 1 base, in that order; junction bases with no gene match: 4. Germline CDR1 and CDR2: SGHNT and YENEEA. The CDR3 is made up of 16 amino acids. CDR3 sequence reads: CASSWLSGGNTGELFF. The CDR3 coding sequence is TGTGCCAGCAGCTGGCTTAGCGGGGGGAACACCGGGGAGCTGTTTTTT.

V usage is TRBV19 and J usage is TRBJ1-2; 10 nucleotides align to TRBD1. Unmatched junction bases numbered 6, after V lost 4 bases and J lost 4 bases. CDR1 is LNHDA, CDR2 SQIVND, per germline (reference sequence). The CDR3 sequence is 15 residues long. CDR3: CASSTPGQGSYGYTF. The CDR3 bases are TGTGCCAGTAGTACTCCGGGACAGGGGAGCTATGGCTACACCTTC.

The CDR3 region is CASSPQNRVGEQYF. DNA of the CDR3: TGTGCCAGCAGTCCCCAAAACAGGGTTGGCGAGCAGTACTTC. The chain uses TRBV27 and TRBJ2-7; possibly TRBD1 for D (6 bases). The CDR3 runs 14 residues. Per germline, CDR1 MNHEY and CDR2 SMNVEV (reference sequence). V gave up 5 bases and J gave up 6 bases, with 17 bases separating them.

The V gene is TRBV5-1, the J gene TRBJ2-2, with TRBD2 as a possible D gene (6 bases). V lost 0 bases, J lost 4 bases, and 10 bases lay in between. The CDR3 runs to 15 residues. The germline CDR1 and CDR2 sequences are SGHRS and YFSETQ. In nucleotides, the CDR3 is TGCGCCAGCAGCTTGGCCGGGAGCAGCACCGGGGAGCTGTTTTTT. It translates to CASSLAGSSTGELFF.

The rearrangement links TRBV30 to TRBJ1-2; 7 nucleotides align to TRBD1. The length of the CDR3 is 13 residues. V shed 2 bases and J 6 bases; nucleotides not matched to a gene: 6. CDR1 and CDR2 from the germline V gene are GTSNPN and SVGIG (reference sequence). The CDR3 DNA reads TGTGCCTGGAGTCCACAGGGGTTCGATGGCTACACCTTC. Protein sequence: CAWSPQGFDGYTF.